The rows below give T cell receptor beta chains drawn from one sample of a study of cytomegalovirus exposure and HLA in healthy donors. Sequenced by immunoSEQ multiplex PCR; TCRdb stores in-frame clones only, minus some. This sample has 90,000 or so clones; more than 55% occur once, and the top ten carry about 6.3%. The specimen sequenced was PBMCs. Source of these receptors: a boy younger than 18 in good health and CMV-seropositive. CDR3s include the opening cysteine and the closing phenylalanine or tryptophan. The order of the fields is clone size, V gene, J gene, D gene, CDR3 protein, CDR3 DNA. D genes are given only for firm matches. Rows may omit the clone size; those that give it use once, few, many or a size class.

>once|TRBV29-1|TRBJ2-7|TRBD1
CSVWTGDSYEQYF
TGCAGCGTATGGACAGGGGACTCCTACGAGCAGTACTTC
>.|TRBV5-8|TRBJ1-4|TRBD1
CASSPAGTGDEKLFF
TGTGCCAGCAGCCCGGCCGGGACAGGGGACGAAAAACTGTTTTTT
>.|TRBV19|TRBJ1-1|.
CASSGQFSNTEAFF
TGTGCCAGTAGTGGACAGTTTTCGAACACTGAAGCTTTCTTT
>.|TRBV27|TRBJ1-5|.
CAIQCNQPQHF
TGTGCCATCCAGTGCAATCAGCCCCAGCATTTT
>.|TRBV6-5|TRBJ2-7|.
CASSWEGGTYEQYF
TGTGCCAGCAGTTGGGAAGGGGGTACCTACGAGCAGTACTTC
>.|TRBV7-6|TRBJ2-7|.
CASSAPGVGGYEQYF
TGTGCCAGCAGCGCGCCAGGGGTAGGGGGCTACGAGCAGTACTTC
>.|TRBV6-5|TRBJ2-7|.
CASSTRHSYEQYF
TGTGCCAGCAGTACGCGCCACTCCTACGAGCAGTACTTC
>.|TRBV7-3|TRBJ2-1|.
CASSLAIREQFF
TGTGCCAGCAGCTTAGCGATCCGTGAGCAGTTCTTC
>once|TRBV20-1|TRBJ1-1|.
CSARAGTEAFF
TGCAGTGCCCGCGCGGGAACTGAAGCTTTCTTT
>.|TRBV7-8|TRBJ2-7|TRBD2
CASSEPGLAGPYEQYF
TGTGCCAGCAGCGAGCCGGGACTAGCGGGCCCCTACGAGCAGTACTTC
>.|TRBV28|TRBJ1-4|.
CASSFGATNEKLFF
TGTGCCAGCAGTTTCGGTGCAACTAATGAAAAACTGTTTTTT
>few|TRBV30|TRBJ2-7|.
CACLHRGGYEQYF
TGTGCCTGCCTCCACAGGGGAGGCTACGAGCAGTACTTC
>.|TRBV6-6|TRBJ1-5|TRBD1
CATGGSNQPQHF
TGCGCTACAGGGGGAAGCAATCAGCCCCAGCATTTT
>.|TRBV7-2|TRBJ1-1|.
CASSLFGNTEAFF
TGTGCCAGCAGCTTATTCGGGAACACTGAAGCTTTCTTT
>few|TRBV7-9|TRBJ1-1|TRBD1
CASSRDRGQTEAFF
TGTGCCAGCAGCCGGGACAGGGGGCAGACTGAAGCTTTCTTT
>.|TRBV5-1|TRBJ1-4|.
CASRSTDLATNEKLFF
TGCGCCAGCAGGTCGACAGACCTTGCAACTAATGAAAAACTGTTTTTT
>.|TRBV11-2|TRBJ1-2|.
CASSPRGGDGYTF
TGTGCCAGCAGCCCTCGGGGGGGCGATGGCTACACCTTC
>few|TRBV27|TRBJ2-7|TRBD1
CASKPLGTGTGKAYEQYF
TGTGCCAGCAAACCCCTCGGCACAGGGACAGGGAAAGCCTACGAGCAGTACTTC
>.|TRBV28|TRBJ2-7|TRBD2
CASSSSGLTYEQYF
TGTGCCAGCAGTTCTAGCGGTCTTACCTACGAGCAGTACTTC
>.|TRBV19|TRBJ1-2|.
CASSTEAGPGYTF
TGTGCCAGTAGTACGGAGGCGGGCCCTGGCTACACCTTC
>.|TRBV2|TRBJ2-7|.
CASSEFLTYEQYF
TGTGCCAGCAGTGAATTCCTCACTTACGAGCAGTACTTC
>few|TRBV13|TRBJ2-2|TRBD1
CASSFTGGPLPGELFF
TGTGCCAGCAGCTTCACAGGGGGGCCGTTACCCGGGGAGCTGTTTTTT
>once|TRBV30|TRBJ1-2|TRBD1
CAWSVNRGLGGYTF
TGTGCCTGGAGTGTAAACAGGGGGTTGGGAGGCTACACCTTC
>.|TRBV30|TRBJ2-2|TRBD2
CAWSRGGLYTGELFF
TGTGCCTGGAGTCGGGGGGGGCTATACACCGGGGAGCTGTTTTTT
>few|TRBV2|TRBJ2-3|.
CASSATNTDTQYF
TGTGCCAGCAGTGCCACTAACACAGATACGCAGTATTTT
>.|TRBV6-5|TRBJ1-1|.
CASSRGRDTEAFF
TGTGCCAGCAGCCGCGGGAGGGACACTGAAGCTTTCTTT
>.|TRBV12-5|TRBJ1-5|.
CASGLEGGNQPQHF
TGTGCTAGTGGTTTGGAGGGGGGGAATCAGCCCCAGCATTTT
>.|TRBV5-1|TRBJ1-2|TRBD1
CASSLDGTAFRPTSGYTF
TGCGCCAGCAGCTTGGATGGGACAGCCTTTCGACCTACGTCCGGCTACACCTTC
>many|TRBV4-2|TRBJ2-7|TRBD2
CASSQTGTSRYEQYF
TGTGCCAGCAGCCAAACCGGGACTAGCCGATACGAGCAGTACTTC
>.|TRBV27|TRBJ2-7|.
CASSFGGGVSYEQYF
TGTGCCAGCAGTTTTGGAGGGGGGGTCTCCTACGAGCAGTACTTC
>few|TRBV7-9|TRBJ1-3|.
CASSLQTELSGNTIYF
TGTGCCAGCAGCTTACAGACAGAACTCTCTGGAAACACCATATATTTT
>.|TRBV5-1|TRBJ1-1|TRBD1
CASSQDRAGSEAFF
TGCGCCAGCAGCCAGGACAGGGCCGGGAGTGAAGCTTTCTTT
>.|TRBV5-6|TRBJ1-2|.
CASSLSRDGYTF
TGTGCCAGCAGCTTGAGCCGGGATGGCTACACCTTC
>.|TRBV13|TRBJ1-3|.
CASTSTLQGTIYF
TGTGCCAGCACCTCAACTCTCCAGGGAACCATATATTTT
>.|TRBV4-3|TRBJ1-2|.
CASSQAHGSNYGYTF
TGCGCCAGCAGCCAAGCTCACGGGAGCAACTATGGCTACACCTTC
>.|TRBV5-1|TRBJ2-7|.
CASSPLQGPYEQYF
TGCGCCAGCAGCCCCCTACAGGGTCCCTACGAGCAGTACTTC
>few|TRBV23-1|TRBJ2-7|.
CASSPTSLYF
TGCGCCAGCAGCCCTACTTCTTTATACTTC
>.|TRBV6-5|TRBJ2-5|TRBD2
CASNLLAGQETQYF
TGTGCCAGCAATTTACTAGCGGGTCAAGAGACCCAGTACTTC
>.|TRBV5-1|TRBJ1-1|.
CASRGAVMNTEAFF
TGCGCCAGCAGAGGGGCTGTTATGAACACTGAAGCTTTCTTT
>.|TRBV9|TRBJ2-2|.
CASSVEIDSTGELFF
TGTGCCAGCAGCGTAGAGATAGACAGCACCGGGGAGCTGTTTTTT
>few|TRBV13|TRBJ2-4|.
CASSLSPTLLAKNIQYF
TGTGCCAGCAGCTTATCCCCAACTCTATTAGCCAAAAACATTCAGTACTTC
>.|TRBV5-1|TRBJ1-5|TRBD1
CASSLWTGIDQPQHF
TGCGCCAGCAGCTTGTGGACAGGGATAGATCAGCCCCAGCATTTT
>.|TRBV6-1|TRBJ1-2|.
CASSALLASVYGYTF
TGTGCCAGCAGTGCGTTATTGGCATCTGTCTATGGCTACACCTTC
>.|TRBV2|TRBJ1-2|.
CASSDRGGHGYTF
TGTGCCAGCAGTGATCGGGGGGGGCATGGCTACACCTTC
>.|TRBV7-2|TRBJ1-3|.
CASSLRDNSGNTIYF
TGTGCCAGCAGCTTAAGGGACAACTCTGGAAACACCATATATTTT
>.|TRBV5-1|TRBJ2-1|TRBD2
CASSLTSTSGGYNEQFF
TGCGCCAGCAGCTTGACATCGACTAGCGGGGGATACAATGAGCAGTTCTTC
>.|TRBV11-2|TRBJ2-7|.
CASSFDRIEKQYF
TGTGCCAGCAGCTTCGACAGGATTGAAAAGCAGTACTTC
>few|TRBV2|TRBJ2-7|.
CASDKQGAEQYF
TGTGCCAGCGATAAACAGGGAGCCGAGCAGTACTTC
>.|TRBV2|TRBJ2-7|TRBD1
CASTDPGQGAYEQYF
TGTGCCAGCACTGACCCGGGACAGGGTGCCTACGAGCAGTACTTC
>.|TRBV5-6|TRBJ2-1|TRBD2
CASSFIDGRGGPNEQFF
TGTGCCAGCAGCTTCATTGACGGGCGGGGGGGCCCCAATGAGCAGTTCTTC
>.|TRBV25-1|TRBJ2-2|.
CASSYTTGYGTGELFF
TGTGCCAGCAGCTACACAACAGGGTATGGCACCGGGGAGCTGTTTTTT
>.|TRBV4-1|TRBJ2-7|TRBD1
CASSHPGQGPYEQYF
TGCGCCAGCAGCCATCCCGGACAGGGGCCCTACGAGCAGTACTTC
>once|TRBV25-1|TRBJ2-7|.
CASSERYPAYEQYF
TGTGCCAGCAGTGAAAGATACCCAGCCTACGAGCAGTACTTC
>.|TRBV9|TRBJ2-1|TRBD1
CASSVEDGTGGPHEQFF
TGTGCCAGCAGCGTGGAGGACGGGACAGGGGGGCCCCATGAGCAGTTCTTC